These 21 T cell receptor beta chains were all obtained from the same sample, sequenced in a study of blood T cell repertoires in COVID-19. The assay was immunoSEQ multiplex PCR, and TCRdb's table has in-frame clones only and misses some. The sample holds about 240,000 clones, about 82% seen once. Sequenced: peripheral blood. The origin of the receptors is a man aged 80 or over with acute or convalescent COVID-19.

The V gene is TRBV5-6, the J gene TRBJ1-5; 7 nucleotides agree with TRBD1. Losses at the gene ends were 5 bases for V and 6 bases for J; bases not matched to a gene: 5. CDR1 and CDR2 from the germline V gene are SGHDT and YYEEEE. There are 13 residues in the CDR3. CDR3 DNA sequence: TGTGCCAGCAGTCGACAGGGAGGTCAGCCCCAGCATTTT. It codes for CASSRQGGQPQHF.

This chain connects TRBV6-5 to TRBJ2-7; TRBD1 matches 7 bases. The trim removed 6 bases at V and 2 bases at J, leaving 4 bases unmatched. Looked up from germline, CDR1 is MNHEY and CDR2 is SVGAGI. The CDR3 extends over 13 amino acids. The CDR3 DNA reads as TGTGCCAGCAGGGAGACAGGGCCCTACGAGCAGTACTTC. The encoded protein is CASRETGPYEQYF.

The J gene is TRBJ1-2, the V gene TRBV6-6, with D perhaps TRBD1 (5 bases). This CDR3 spans 13 amino acids. Germline V gene data show CDR1 as MNHNY and CDR2 as SVGAGI (reference sequence). The germline V and J ends were trimmed by 8 bases and 2 bases, with 12 bases remaining between them. The CDR3 here is CASYPGGNYGYTF. CDR3 DNA: TGTGCCAGCTACCCCGGGGGAAACTATGGCTACACCTTC.

This sequence joins TRBV28 and TRBJ2-7; TRBD1 aligns across 10 bases. The CDR3 contains 17 residues. Trimming cost V 4 bases and J 2 bases; bases outside gene matches: 11. CDR1 is MDHEN, CDR2 SYDVKM, per germline. In DNA form, the CDR3 reads TGTGCCAGCAGTTGGGGTATACGACAGGGGGCGACCTACGAGCAGTACTTC. Its protein product is CASSWGIRQGATYEQYF.

The chain recombines TRBV9 with TRBJ2-2; D gene ambiguous. The germline V gene encodes CDR1 SGDLS and CDR2 YYNGEE. The CDR3 covers 15 residues. The ends were cut back, 3 bases at V and 1 base at J, with 10 bases in the middle. The CDR3 bases are TGTGCCAGCAGCGCACGTGGGCGGAACACCGGGGAGCTGTTTTTT. Translating it yields CASSARGRNTGELFF.

V is TRBV14 and J is TRBJ2-2; D perhaps matches TRBD1 (6 bases). Trimming shortened V by 0 bases and J by 5 bases, and 10 bases separated the two germline ends. Germline lookup yields CDR1 SGHDN and CDR2 FVKESK. The CDR3 runs 15 residues. The CDR3, as DNA: TGTGCCAGCAGCCAAGACAGGGGTTGGACCGGGGAGCTGTTTTTT. This sequence encodes CASSQDRGWTGELFF.

V gene TRBV7-6 combines with J gene TRBJ2-1; no clear D. This CDR3 is 12 amino acids long. V lost 1 base to trimming and J lost 5 bases, with 3 bases between them. Per germline, CDR1 SGHVS and CDR2 FNYEAQ. CDR3 loop: CASSLGDNEQFF. The CDR3 DNA is TGTGCCAGCAGCTTAGGAGACAATGAGCAGTTCTTC.

This chain links TRBV2 with TRBJ1-1; TRBD1 is a possible D gene (5 bases). This CDR3 spans 13 amino acids. Germline assignment: CDR1 SNHLY and CDR2 FYNNEI. Trimming stripped 8 bases from V and 0 bases from J, with 10 bases between. CDR3 loop: CASDRYMNTEAFF. The CDR3, as DNA: TGTGCCAGCGACAGATACATGAACACTGAAGCTTTCTTT.

The rearrangement uses TRBV7-6 and TRBJ2-2; 7 nucleotides agree with TRBD2. The CDR3 covers 19 residues. V shed 3 bases and J 1 base; nucleotides not matched to a gene: 14. Per the germline V gene, CDR1 is SGHVS and CDR2 is FNYEAQ. The CDR3 loop reads CASSFSQERDPLNTGELFF. CDR3 nucleotides: TGTGCCAGCAGCTTCTCCCAGGAGCGGGACCCTCTGAACACCGGGGAGCTGTTTTTT.

The chain uses TRBV27 and TRBJ1-2, with D hard to call. There are 13 residues in the CDR3. Between the trimmed V and J ends, which lost 3 bases and 4 bases, there was a span of 9 bases. Germline values: CDR1 MNHEY, CDR2 SMNVEV (reference sequence). CDR3 loop: CASSLRSGYGYTF. For the CDR3, the DNA is TGTGCCAGCAGTTTGAGGTCGGGCTATGGCTACACCTTC.

This chain joins TRBV7-8 and TRBJ1-1; 8 bases fit TRBD1. The CDR3 has 13 residues. The V and J ends lost 6 bases and 3 bases, in that order; junction bases with no gene match: 3. Germline CDR1 SGHVS, CDR2 FQNEAQ. In DNA, the CDR3 is TGTGCCAGCAGTTACAGGGGGGACACTGAAGCTTTCTTT. Translation: CASSYRGDTEAFF.

V usage is TRBV6-5 and J usage is TRBJ2-7; 7 bases are shared with TRBD1. V dropped 4 bases and J dropped 3; count of bases not matched to a gene: 12. Germline V CDR1 and CDR2: MNHEY, SVGAGI. The CDR3 sequence is 16 residues long. The CDR3 loop is CASSSLPGTADYEQYF. In nucleotides, the CDR3 is TGTGCCAGCAGTTCCCTACCCGGGACAGCAGACTACGAGCAGTACTTC.

This clone was found a few times. This chain uses TRBV7-8 with TRBJ2-7; D not certain. The CDR3 contains 15 residues. V dropped 5 bases and J dropped 2 bases, with 16 bases sitting between them. Germline loops: CDR1 SGHVS, CDR2 FQNEAQ. The CDR3 DNA follows: TGTGCCAGCAGCCAGACACCAGGAACACCCTACGAGCAGTACTTC. Protein: CASSQTPGTPYEQYF.

The V gene is TRBV7-8, the J gene TRBJ2-3; perhaps TRBD2 as D (6 bases). In germline, CDR1 is SGHVS, CDR2 FQNEAQ. Trimming took 4 bases from V and 4 from J, leaving 21 bases between them. The CDR3 is 17 amino acids. DNA of the CDR3: TGTGCCAGCAGCTCGACGACACCGGGACTGGGATCAGATACGCAGTATTTT. Protein: CASSSTTPGLGSDTQYF.

The chain employs TRBV27 and TRBJ2-1, with D possibly matching TRBD1 (5 bases). Germline V gene data show CDR1 as MNHEY and CDR2 as SMNVEV (reference sequence). CDR3 length equals 12 residues. V was pared by 2 bases and J by 6 bases, with 5 bases between. The CDR3 DNA reads TGTGCCAGCAGTTTAGGGGCCAATGAGCAGTTCTTC. It encodes CASSLGANEQFF.

The V and J genes are TRBV19 and TRBJ2-2, with 7 bases aligning to TRBD1. Looked up from germline, CDR1 is LNHDA and CDR2 is SQIVND (reference sequence). The CDR3 spans 15 residues. Unmatched junction bases numbered 8, after V lost 4 bases and J lost 6 bases. CDR3 nucleotide sequence: TGTGCCAGTAGTAGTACAGGGGTGTTCCCCGGGGAGCTGTTTTTT. This translates into CASSSTGVFPGELFF. Variable domain in full (rest from reference TRBV19 and TRBJ2-2): DGGITQSPKYLFRKEGQNVTLSCEQNLNHDAMYWYRQDPGQGLRLIYYSQIVNDFQKGDIAEGYSVSREKKESFPLTVTSAQKNPTAFYLCASSSTGVFPGELFFGEGSRLTVL.

This chain joins TRBV28 and TRBJ1-1; 7 bases are shared with TRBD1. Germline values: CDR1 MDHEN, CDR2 SYDVKM. The CDR3 extends over 14 amino acids. With 3 bases clipped from V and 5 bases from J, the junction kept 6 bases outside the gene matches. CDR3 DNA: TGTGCCAGCAGTTTTAATACAGGGGTAACTGAAGCTTTCTTT. It yields the protein CASSFNTGVTEAFF.

The J gene is TRBJ1-6, the V gene TRBV6-5; D is perhaps TRBD1 (5 bases). V gave up 6 bases and J gave up 8 bases, with 14 bases separating them. CDR3 length: 14 amino acids. Germline values: CDR1 MNHEY, CDR2 SVGAGI. The DNA of the CDR3 is TGTGCCAGCAGCTCTGCCCGGGGGGATTCACCCCTCCACTTT. It codes for CASSSARGDSPLHF.

The rearrangement joins TRBV28 to TRBJ1-4, with 9 bases lining up with TRBD1. CDR1 is MDHEN, CDR2 SYDVKM, per germline. Trimming removed 8 bases from V and 10 bases from J; junction bases left unmatched: 14. This CDR3 is built from 15 residues. The CDR3 is CASAGQGRITGKLFF. As DNA, the CDR3 is TGTGCCAGCGCGGGACAGGGTAGGATAACGGGAAAACTGTTTTTT.

The rearrangement uses TRBV28 and TRBJ1-6, with 8 bases identical to TRBD1. Unmatched junction bases numbered 8, after V lost 7 bases and J lost 9 bases. The CDR3 extends over 14 amino acids. Germline CDR1 is MDHEN and CDR2 is SYDVKM. In DNA form, the CDR3 reads TGTGCCAGCACCCTAGGACAGGGCATTTCACCCCTCCACTTT. Amino acids: CASTLGQGISPLHF.

The table lists this clone with a few counts. V gene TRBV7-9 combines with J gene TRBJ1-4; tentative D call: TRBD1 (5 bases). V shed 4 bases and J shed 5 bases, with 14 bases lying between them. Germline V gives CDR1 SEHNR, CDR2 FQNEAQ (reference sequence). The CDR3 contains 15 residues. CDR3: CASSSSGKENEKLFF. As DNA, the CDR3 is TGTGCCAGCAGCTCCTCAGGGAAGGAAAATGAAAAACTGTTTTTT.